This T cell receptor beta chain stems from a study of beta chain features in type 1 diabetes. For the study at large: Sorted cells from all samples, numbering fewer than 120,000,000, were examined.

V was clipped by 1 base and J by 7 bases, with 8 bases between them. The germline CDR1 and CDR2 sequences are LGHNA and YSLEER. The CDR3 runs to 13 residues. With respect to this clone: Its antigen is not identified.

Study results and caveats: The study left unresolved whether HLA type influences TCRB rearrangement. Shorter TCRB CDR3s, moderately but significantly so, were found in Type 1 diabetes patients in all four CD4+ subsets.

Via the markers CD45RO/CCR7/CD25/CD127/CD95/CD27, stem cell-like memory, regulatory, central memory and naive CD4+ cells were sorted. Expressed TCRB transcripts were sequenced, since all the RNA that had been isolated was reverse transcribed. The table came from immunoSEQ multiplex PCR; TCRdb's copy has only in-frame clones and leaves some out. The sample comprises around 650,000 clones, 12% of which are singletons, and more than 0.095% rests with the top ten. Sequences were obtained from naive CD4+ T cells from blood. The receptor was derived from a man aged 25 to 45 with type 1 diabetes. The chain joins TRBV4-3 to TRBJ2-1; D is uncertain. CDR3 in DNA: TGCGCCAGCAGCCAAGTTACCGAAAATGAGCAGTTCTTC. This encodes CASSQVTENEQFF.